Shown below are 29 T cell receptor beta chains from a single sample sequenced in a study of blood T cell repertoires in COVID-19. The assay was immunoSEQ multiplex PCR, and TCRdb's table has in-frame clones only and misses some. The sample consists of approximately 150,000 clones, 84% of them appearing once. Input material: peripheral blood. These receptor sequences come from a woman aged 80 or over with COVID-19, enrolled during active disease.

Worth noting for this clone: At one of its ends the junction is not consistent with the germline gene, which may arise from a read error. The same CDR3 is also encoded by other DNA sequences in this sample. The chain couples TRBV20-1 to TRBJ2-7, with TRBD2 identical over 7 bases. The germline gives CDR1 DFQATT, CDR2 SNEGSKA (reference sequence). CDR3 length: 11 amino acids. The CDR3 here is CSASGGYEQYF. The CDR3 nucleotides read TGCAGCGCTAGCGGAGGATACGAGCAGTACTTC.

The chain has TRBV19 and TRBJ1-5; no clear D gene. The CDR3 runs 14 residues. Trimming took 1 base from V and 3 from J, leaving 7 bases between them. Looked up from germline, CDR1 is LNHDA and CDR2 is SQIVND (reference sequence). The CDR3 loop is CASSIGAANQPQHF. The CDR3 DNA sequence: TGTGCCAGTAGTATAGGGGCAGCCAATCAGCCCCAGCATTTT. Looking up the rest from reference TRBV19 and TRBJ1-5 gives the full variable domain: DGGITQSPKYLFRKEGQNVTLSCEQNLNHDAMYWYRQDPGQGLRLIYYSQIVNDFQKGDIAEGYSVSREKKESFPLTVTSAQKNPTAFYLCASSIGAANQPQHFGDGTRLSIL.

J is TRBJ2-7 and V is TRBV6-6, with TRBD1 matching over 9 bases. Germline V CDR1 and CDR2: MNHNY, SVGAGI (reference sequence). This CDR3 has 12 amino acids. Trimming cost V 6 bases and J 5 bases; bases outside gene matches: 2. This CDR3 is CASRGQGHEQYF. CDR3 coding DNA: TGTGCCAGCAGGGGACAGGGCCACGAGCAGTACTTC.

The chain uses TRBV11-2 and TRBJ2-2; TRBD2 agrees at 8 bases. There are 16 residues in the CDR3. Germline V gene sequence: CDR1 SGHAT, CDR2 FQNNGV. V was pared by 5 bases and J by 5 bases, with 10 bases of the junction left unmatched. The CDR3 DNA is TGTGCCAGCAGCCCATGGGGGAGCGGGAGAACCGGGGAGCTGTTTTTT. Protein: CASSPWGSGRTGELFF.

V and J are TRBV4-1 and TRBJ1-3; possible D gene TRBD1, 6 bases. Germline values: CDR1 MGHRA, CDR2 YSYEKL. The length of the CDR3 is 12 residues. Deletions cut 4 bases from V and 9 bases from J, with 10 bases between. CDR3 sequence: CASSPRGSTIYF. The CDR3 bases are TGCGCCAGCAGCCCTAGGGGGTCCACCATATATTTT.

The CDR3 nucleotides are TGTGCCAGCAGCTTTACAGGGGGCTACACTGAAGCTTTCTTT. Translation: CASSFTGGYTEAFF. The gene calls are TRBV7-2 and TRBJ1-1; 9 bases align to TRBD1. Per germline, CDR1 SGHTA and CDR2 FQGNSA. V dropped 3 bases and J dropped 3; count of bases not matched to a gene: 2. The CDR3 consists of 14 residues.

The rearrangement links TRBV6-1 to TRBJ1-3; D is perhaps TRBD1 (5 bases). The CDR3 has 16 residues. Germline values: CDR1 MNHNS, CDR2 SASEGT. Trimming removed 0 bases at V and 4 bases at J, with 13 bases between. CDR3 sequence (DNA): TGTGCCAGCAGTGAAGCTCTTTCGGACACAGGAAACACCATATATTTT. Translation gives CASSEALSDTGNTIYF.

The V and J genes are TRBV15 and TRBJ1-6, with D hard to call. Per the germline V gene, CDR1 is LNHNV and CDR2 is YYDKDF (reference sequence). The length of the CDR3 is 15 residues. Deletions cut 3 bases from V and 8 bases from J, with 14 bases between. CDR3 protein: CATSSPEVIDSPLHF. The CDR3 DNA sequence: TGTGCCACCAGCAGCCCGGAGGTTATTGATTCACCCCTCCACTTT.

The V gene is TRBV6-5, the J gene TRBJ2-3; 9 positions match TRBD2. The CDR3 extends over 16 amino acids. Trimming removed 1 base from V and 1 base from J; junction bases left unmatched: 3. The germline gives CDR1 MNHEY, CDR2 SVGAGI. For the CDR3, the DNA is TGTGCCAGCAGTTACTTAGTAGCGGGGGGCACAGATACGCAGTATTTT. Translated: CASSYLVAGGTDTQYF.

The J gene is TRBJ1-2, the V gene TRBV5-4, with a tentative D call TRBD1 (6 bases). This CDR3 is 15 amino acids long. CDR1 and CDR2 (germline): SGHNT, YYREEE (reference sequence). V lost 3 bases, J lost 3 bases, and 15 bases lay in between. The CDR3 DNA is TGTGCCAGCAGCTCACCAGGGGAAGGGGACTATGGCTACACCTTC. It codes for CASSSPGEGDYGYTF. The full variable domain, with the rest looked up from reference TRBV5-4 and TRBJ1-2, is ETGVTQSPTHLIKTRGQQVTLRCSSQSGHNTVSWYQQALGQGPQFIFQYYREEENGRGNFPPRFSGLQFPNYSSELNVNALELDDSALYLCASSSPGEGDYGYTFGSGTRLTVV.

V gene TRBV5-4 combines with J gene TRBJ2-7; 15 nucleotides match TRBD2. V was clipped by 5 bases and J by 6 bases; unmatched bases: 6. The CDR3 runs 15 residues. The V gene's germline CDR1 is SGHNT and CDR2 YYREEE (reference sequence). The CDR3 loop reads CASSQGLAGGGEQYF. DNA of the CDR3: TGTGCCAGCAGTCAGGGACTAGCGGGGGGAGGCGAGCAGTACTTC.

The chain joins TRBV14 to TRBJ2-3, with D perhaps matching TRBD1 (6 bases). The germline V and J ends were trimmed by 4 bases and 5 bases, with 13 bases remaining between them. The CDR3 sequence is 14 residues long. The germline V gene encodes CDR1 SGHDN and CDR2 FVKESK. The CDR3 coding sequence is TGTGCCAGCAGCCGAAGACAGGTCCTAGATACGCAGTATTTT. This sequence encodes CASSRRQVLDTQYF.

The chain links TRBV19 to TRBJ2-3; D remains ambiguous. The CDR3 has 16 amino acids. Trimming removed 3 bases at V and 3 bases at J, with 16 bases between. CDR1 is LNHDA, CDR2 SQIVND, per germline (reference sequence). The CDR3 region is CASSISCEDGTDTQYF. The CDR3 coding sequence is TGTGCCAGTAGTATTTCGTGTGAGGATGGGACAGATACGCAGTATTTT.

The chain has TRBV2 and TRBJ2-3; a possible D gene is TRBD1 (6 bases). The CDR3 loop spans 15 amino acids. The V and J ends lost 7 bases and 2 bases respectively, with 16 bases between them. Germline CDR1 SNHLY, CDR2 FYNNEI. The CDR3 DNA reads as TGTGCCAGCAAGGGGGTGGGGGTAACCACAGATACGCAGTATTTT. Protein product: CASKGVGVTTDTQYF.

The chain couples TRBV4-1 to TRBJ1-3; D not resolved. V was shortened by 1 base and J by 4 bases, with 20 bases between the two germline ends. Germline lookup yields CDR1 MGHRA and CDR2 YSYEKL. The CDR3 consists of 18 residues. CDR3 sequence reads: CASSQASLGRPEGNTIYF. The CDR3 DNA follows: TGCGCCAGCAGCCAAGCCTCCCTCGGGAGGCCCGAAGGAAACACCATATATTTT.

This clone was counted between two and nine times. The chain employs TRBV7-3 and TRBJ2-7, with TRBD2 matching 12 bases. Trimming cost V 2 bases and J 6 bases; bases outside gene matches: 5. The germline gives CDR1 SGHTA, CDR2 FQGTGA. The CDR3 totals 15 residues. The CDR3 DNA is TGTGCCAGCAGCTTACGGCTAGCGGGAGGGCGCGAGCAGTACTTC. It encodes CASSLRLAGGREQYF.

The chain uses TRBV18 and TRBJ1-6, with D unresolved. CDR1 and CDR2 (germline): KGHSH, LQKENI. Trimming shortened V by 5 bases and J by 8 bases, and 10 bases separated the two germline ends. The CDR3 spans 13 residues. The CDR3 protein is CASSISEDSPLHF. As DNA, the CDR3 is TGTGCCAGCTCAATTTCGGAGGATTCACCCCTCCACTTT.

The sample holds one count of this clone. The gene calls are TRBV10-3 and TRBJ2-1; TRBD2 matches at 7 bases. The germline CDR1 and CDR2 sequences are ENHRY and SYGVKD. The CDR3 runs to 14 residues. V dropped 2 bases and J dropped 4; count of bases not matched to a gene: 2. The CDR3 sequence is CAISEGGVYNEQFF. The CDR3 nucleotides are TGTGCCATCAGTGAGGGGGGGGTATACAATGAGCAGTTCTTC.

Details on this clone: A junction end diverges from the germline sequence, so it may reflect a read error. The J gene is TRBJ2-7, the V gene TRBV5-6, with 8 bases identical to TRBD1. Germline CDR1 reads SGHDT; CDR2 reads YYEEEE. This CDR3 is 15 amino acids long. CDR3 sequence (DNA): TGTGCCAGCAGCTTGAGGGACAGGCCGTACTACGGGCAGTACTTC. Translation gives CASSLRDRPYYGQYF.

The genes are TRBV10-3 and TRBJ1-2; no firm D call. CDR3 size: 13 residues. Trimming cost V 3 bases and J 4 bases, with 9 bases left between them. Germline CDR1 ENHRY, CDR2 SYGVKD. CDR3: CAISDPRAYGYTF. Here the CDR3 DNA reads TGTGCCATCAGTGACCCCCGAGCCTATGGCTACACCTTC.

V and J are TRBV19 and TRBJ2-7; D possibly corresponds to TRBD2 (5 bases). CDR3 length: 13 residues. V dropped 1 base and J dropped 6 bases, with 10 bases sitting between them. In germline, CDR1 is LNHDA, CDR2 SQIVND (reference sequence). The CDR3 nucleotides are TGTGCCAGTAGTATAGCCCTCCGGGGCGAGCAGTACTTC. Protein: CASSIALRGEQYF.

This clone was recorded once. The chain combines TRBV10-2 with TRBJ2-7, with D possibly matching TRBD2 (5 bases). Trimming shortened V by 4 bases and J by 2 bases, and 9 bases separated the two germline ends. The CDR3 runs 13 residues. Germline V gene data show CDR1 as WSHSY and CDR2 as SAAADI. The CDR3 nucleotides read TGCGCCAGCAGTGGGTTAGCGCCCTACGAGCAGTACTTC. Protein: CASSGLAPYEQYF.

Only one count was recorded for this clone. The V gene is TRBV3-1 (or the pseudogene TRBV3-2), the J gene TRBJ2-7; TRBD2 agrees at 13 bases. CDR1 is LGHDT and CDR2 is YNNKEL in the germline V gene (reference sequence). V lost 4 bases and J lost 6; bases outside the gene matches: 3. There are 14 residues in the CDR3. CDR3 bases: TGTGCCAGCAGCCTACTAGCGGGAGGGAGCGAGCAGTACTTC. Translated, it gives CASSLLAGGSEQYF.

The J gene is TRBJ2-5, the V gene TRBV18; 8 nucleotides align to TRBD2. This CDR3 contains 15 residues. CDR1 is KGHSH and CDR2 is LQKENI in the germline V gene. V gave up 0 bases and J gave up 1 base; unmatched junction bases: 1. The CDR3 bases are TGTGCCAGCTCACCACCTAGCGGGACCCAAGAGACCCAGTACTTC. Translated, it gives CASSPPSGTQETQYF.

The chain is built from TRBV9 and TRBJ2-3, with no clear D. Germline values: CDR1 SGDLS, CDR2 YYNGEE. V was shortened by 6 bases and J by 4 bases, with 24 bases between the two germline ends. There are 17 residues in the CDR3. Written as DNA, the CDR3 is TGTGCCAGCATTCCCCAGCAATTTCACCAGCGAGCAGATACGCAGTATTTT. It codes for CASIPQQFHQRADTQYF. The full variable domain, rest sourced from reference TRBV9 and TRBJ2-3, is DSGVTQTPKHLITATGQRVTLRCSPRSGDLSVYWYQQSLDQGLQFLIQYYNGEERAKGNILERFSAQQFPDLHSELNLSSLELGDSALYFCASIPQQFHQRADTQYFGPGTRLTVL.

The chain employs TRBV10-1 and TRBJ2-2, with a weak D call TRBD2 (5 bases). Germline V CDR1 and CDR2: WNHNN, SYGVQD (reference sequence). With 2 bases removed from V and 0 bases from J, the gap between germline ends came to 10 bases. The CDR3 loop spans 16 amino acids. The CDR3 DNA sequence: TGCGCCAGCAGTGAGGAGGGCGCCGCGAACACCGGGGAGCTGTTTTTT. It translates to CASSEEGAANTGELFF.

The chain couples TRBV5-5 to TRBJ2-7; D might be TRBD1 (5 bases). The CDR3 runs to 15 residues. V was trimmed by 0 bases and J by 1 base, leaving 11 bases between them. Germline V CDR1 and CDR2: SGHKS, YYEKEE (reference sequence). The chain's CDR3 is CASSLGQGVSYEQYF. The CDR3, as DNA: TGTGCCAGCAGCTTGGGGCAGGGTGTTTCCTACGAGCAGTACTTC.

The chain recombines TRBV7-2 with TRBJ1-2; the D gene is possibly TRBD1 (5 bases). The V gene lost 5 bases and the J gene lost 10 bases, with 11 bases spanning the gap. Germline loops: CDR1 SGHTA, CDR2 FQGNSA. The CDR3 sequence is 11 residues long. The CDR3 DNA follows: TGTGCCAGCAGCCAGGCGGGGCCCTACACCTTC. It is translated as CASSQAGPYTF. Full variable domain (remainder filled in from reference TRBV7-2 and TRBJ1-2): GAGVSQSPSNKVTEKGKDVELRCDPISGHTALYWYRQSLGQGLEFLIYFQGNSAPDKSGLPSDRFSAERTGGSVSTLTIQRTQQEDSAVYLCASSQAGPYTFGSGTRLTVV.

This chain uses TRBV2 with TRBJ2-2; 7 bases align to TRBD2. This CDR3 comprises 16 residues. With 6 bases clipped from V and 6 bases from J, the junction kept 13 bases outside the gene matches. Germline CDR1 is SNHLY and CDR2 is FYNNEI. The CDR3 DNA sequence: TGTGCCAGCAGCTCCGAGGCTAGCGGAGCAGCCGGGGAGCTGTTTTTT. It yields the protein CASSSEASGAAGELFF.